These T cell receptor beta chains were read from a single sample in a study of identical twins. In TCRdb, the 5' RACE reads were re-called with MiXCR into one record per CDR3 protein. The data show 400,000 to 500,000 distinct CDR3 sequences, with 15% to 20% seen just once and around 12% held by the top ten. The source material was naive T cells sorted from blood. These receptors were collected from a man aged 50-60 years in good health. Both conserved end residues are part of each CDR3. The order of the fields is clone size, D gene, V gene, J gene, CDR3 DNA, CDR3 protein. D genes are given only for firm matches. Where a row states a size, it is once, few, many or the class of an expanded clone; other rows omit it.

clone_size: many
d_call: -
v_call: TRBV5-1
j_call: TRBJ1-4
cdr3_nt: TGCGCCAGCAGCCCTGGGACCTCTGCAACTAATGAAAAACTGTTTTTT
cdr3_aa: CASSPGTSATNEKLFF

clone_size: many
d_call: -
v_call: TRBV20-1
j_call: TRBJ2-5
cdr3_nt: TGCAGTGGGAGGACTACACAAGAGACCCAGTACTTC
cdr3_aa: CSGRTTQETQYF

clone_size: -
d_call: -
v_call: TRBV5-1
j_call: TRBJ2-1
cdr3_nt: TGCGCCAGCAGCCTTTCGGGCATGGCCCTGCCGGGGAATGAGCAGTTCTTC
cdr3_aa: CASSLSGMALPGNEQFF

clone_size: -
d_call: -
v_call: TRBV7-2
j_call: TRBJ1-4
cdr3_nt: TGTGCCAGCAGCCCCCACACCGATGAAAAACCGTTTTTT
cdr3_aa: CASSPHTDEKPFF

clone_size: many
d_call: -
v_call: TRBV4-2
j_call: TRBJ2-7
cdr3_nt: TGTGCCAGCAGCCAAGGGATTGGGGGCGAGCAGTACTTC
cdr3_aa: CASSQGIGGEQYF

clone_size: -
d_call: TRBD2
v_call: TRBV9
j_call: TRBJ2-1
cdr3_nt: TGTGCCAGCAGCGCGGGACTAGCGCAAAATGAGCAGTTCTTC
cdr3_aa: CASSAGLAQNEQFF

clone_size: few
d_call: -
v_call: TRBV5-1
j_call: TRBJ1-6
cdr3_nt: TGCGCCAGCAGCTTGGAGGGGGGAAATAATTCACCCCTCCACTTT
cdr3_aa: CASSLEGGNNSPLHF

clone_size: -
d_call: -
v_call: TRBV20-1
j_call: TRBJ2-7
cdr3_nt: TGCAGTGCTAGCAGCCGCGGCTACGAGCAGTACTTC
cdr3_aa: CSASSRGYEQYF

clone_size: many
d_call: -
v_call: TRBV12-3/TRBV12-4
j_call: TRBJ2-1
cdr3_nt: TGTGCCAGCAGTTTGGGGGTTGTCTACAATGAGCAGTTCTTC
cdr3_aa: CASSLGVVYNEQFF

clone_size: few
d_call: -
v_call: TRBV24-1
j_call: TRBJ2-2
cdr3_nt: TGTGCCGCTGGGTCAACCGGGGAGCTGTTTTTT
cdr3_aa: CAAGSTGELFF

clone_size: -
d_call: -
v_call: TRBV18
j_call: TRBJ1-1
cdr3_nt: TGTGCCAGCTCACCACCCCGATACGCAGGGAGCACTGAAGCTTTCTTT
cdr3_aa: CASSPPRYAGSTEAFF

clone_size: -
d_call: -
v_call: TRBV9
j_call: TRBJ2-3
cdr3_nt: TGTGCCAGCAGCCGAGGAGGGAGTATGCAGTATTTT
cdr3_aa: CASSRGGSMQYF

clone_size: -
d_call: TRBD1
v_call: TRBV7-9
j_call: TRBJ2-3
cdr3_nt: TGTGCCAGCAGCGCCGGACAGGGAGTCTCTAGCACAGATACGCAGTATTTT
cdr3_aa: CASSAGQGVSSTDTQYF

clone_size: once
d_call: TRBD2
v_call: TRBV20-1
j_call: TRBJ2-1
cdr3_nt: TGCAGTGCCCGGGGGGGCCACTCCTACAATGAGCAGTTCTTC
cdr3_aa: CSARGGHSYNEQFF

clone_size: -
d_call: TRBD2
v_call: TRBV7-2
j_call: TRBJ2-1
cdr3_nt: TGTGCCAGCAGCGGACGACTAGCGTCGGATGAGCAGTTCTTC
cdr3_aa: CASSGRLASDEQFF

clone_size: many
d_call: -
v_call: TRBV10-2
j_call: TRBJ1-5
cdr3_nt: TGCGCCAGCAGTGAATCAGGCCGCAATCAGCCCCAGCATTTT
cdr3_aa: CASSESGRNQPQHF

clone_size: few
d_call: -
v_call: TRBV10-3
j_call: TRBJ2-7
cdr3_nt: TGTACATCCAGTCCGAGCTCCTACGAGCAGTACTTC
cdr3_aa: CTSSPSSYEQYF

clone_size: many
d_call: TRBD1
v_call: TRBV7-9
j_call: TRBJ2-7
cdr3_nt: TGTGCCAGCAGCCCAGGGGGCTCACGGGGCTACGAGCAGTACTTC
cdr3_aa: CASSPGGSRGYEQYF

clone_size: many
d_call: -
v_call: TRBV12-3/TRBV12-4
j_call: TRBJ2-2
cdr3_nt: TGTGCCAGCAGTTTAGCCGGGACGGCCGGGGAGCTGTTTTTT
cdr3_aa: CASSLAGTAGELFF

clone_size: -
d_call: -
v_call: TRBV12-3/TRBV12-4
j_call: TRBJ2-2
cdr3_nt: TGTGCCAGCAGTTTACGACCCGGCGTGACCGGGGAGCTGTTTTTT
cdr3_aa: CASSLRPGVTGELFF

clone_size: -
d_call: -
v_call: TRBV25-1
j_call: TRBJ2-2
cdr3_nt: TGTGCCAGCAGTGAATATAGGTTGGGGATCAGGAGCACCGGGGAGCTGTTTTTT
cdr3_aa: CASSEYRLGIRSTGELFF

clone_size: few
d_call: -
v_call: TRBV5-1
j_call: TRBJ1-1
cdr3_nt: TGCGCCAGCAGCTTGGTGGGCAGGGGGAACACTGAAGCTTTCTTT
cdr3_aa: CASSLVGRGNTEAFF

clone_size: few
d_call: TRBD2
v_call: TRBV27
j_call: TRBJ2-1
cdr3_nt: TGTGCCAGCAGTTTCCGACTAGCGGGCACATACAATGAGCAGTTCTTC
cdr3_aa: CASSFRLAGTYNEQFF

clone_size: -
d_call: -
v_call: TRBV7-2
j_call: TRBJ2-2
cdr3_nt: TGTGCCAGCAGCTCCGCTCCGAACACCGGGGAGCTGTTTTTT
cdr3_aa: CASSSAPNTGELFF

clone_size: -
d_call: -
v_call: TRBV6-2/TRBV6-3
j_call: TRBJ2-1
cdr3_nt: TGTGCCAGCACCGGGGACCGAACCAGGGAGTTCTTC
cdr3_aa: CASTGDRTREFF

clone_size: -
d_call: -
v_call: TRBV11-2
j_call: TRBJ2-2
cdr3_nt: TGTGCCAGCCCTTCCCCCCCCGGGGAGCTGTTTTTT
cdr3_aa: CASPSPPGELFF

clone_size: -
d_call: TRBD1
v_call: TRBV28
j_call: TRBJ2-7
cdr3_nt: TGTGCCAGCAGTTTTGGGACAGGGGGGGGGTACGAGCAGTACTTC
cdr3_aa: CASSFGTGGGYEQYF

clone_size: few
d_call: -
v_call: TRBV24-1
j_call: TRBJ2-3
cdr3_nt: TGTGCCACCAGTGATTTGCGGGGGCGAGCGCGCATAGATACGCAGTATTTT
cdr3_aa: CATSDLRGRARIDTQYF

clone_size: many
d_call: -
v_call: TRBV5-6
j_call: TRBJ2-7
cdr3_nt: TGTGCCAGCAGTGGCGGGGAAATATCCTACGAGCAGTACTTC
cdr3_aa: CASSGGEISYEQYF

clone_size: few
d_call: TRBD2
v_call: TRBV5-1
j_call: TRBJ2-2
cdr3_nt: TGCGCCAGCAACCATAGCGGGAGCACCGGGGAGCTGTTTTTT
cdr3_aa: CASNHSGSTGELFF

clone_size: -
d_call: -
v_call: TRBV12-3/TRBV12-4
j_call: TRBJ2-5
cdr3_nt: TGTGCCAGCATGGGGGCGGGAGCAAGTAGGGAGACCCAGTACTTC
cdr3_aa: CASMGAGASRETQYF

clone_size: few
d_call: TRBD2
v_call: TRBV5-1
j_call: TRBJ2-7
cdr3_nt: TGCGCCAGCAGCAGCGGGGGCGTCTACGAGCAGTACTTC
cdr3_aa: CASSSGGVYEQYF

clone_size: -
d_call: -
v_call: TRBV19
j_call: TRBJ1-5
cdr3_nt: TGTGCCAGTAGTATCGACAGGCGAGGTCAGCCCCAGCATTTT
cdr3_aa: CASSIDRRGQPQHF

clone_size: -
d_call: -
v_call: TRBV5-1
j_call: TRBJ1-3
cdr3_nt: TGCGCCAGCAGCCCCGGAGGCGGAAACACCATATATTTT
cdr3_aa: CASSPGGGNTIYF

clone_size: -
d_call: TRBD1
v_call: TRBV7-6
j_call: TRBJ2-5
cdr3_nt: TGTGCCAGCAGCTTGCGGGCGGGACAGGGTGGAGAGACCCAGTACTTC
cdr3_aa: CASSLRAGQGGETQYF